A single sample is the source of the 32 T cell receptor beta chains below, sequenced in a study of PD-1 blockade in classical Hodgkin lymphoma (dated by TCRdb to about 2020). Library preparation was by the immunoSEQ multiplex PCR assay. The table was pulled from immuneACCESS by TCRdb, which kept in-frame rearrangements only. Such tables lose some clones; where checked, under half of the loss comes from unresolved V genes, and the rest has no known cause. The table for this sample lists about 97,000 clones; roughly 84% of them were counted only once. 12% of the sample comes from the top ten. Reading the label with the study, this specimen's time point is: cycle 1 day 1 (C1D1), immediately before nivolumab initiation. All trial patients had relapsed after autologous stem cell transplantation, with cohorts A, B and C differing in prior brentuximab vedotin exposure. Sequencing used peripheral blood mononuclear cells (PBMCs), obtained at baseline. These receptors originate from a human donor with classical Hodgkin lymphoma.

The chain joins TRBV7-6 to TRBJ1-3; D remains ambiguous. The CDR3 runs 13 residues. V lost 2 bases and J 4 bases, leaving 6 bases between the germline ends. CDR1 and CDR2 from the germline V gene are SGHVS and FNYEAQ. CDR3 residues: CASSLKEGNTIYF. CDR3 sequence (DNA): TGTGCCAGCAGCTTAAAGGAGGGAAACACCATATATTTT.

As DNA, the CDR3 is TGTGCCATCAGTGAGTTTGGGGATGAGCAGTTCTTC. Translated: CAISEFGDEQFF. The chain employs TRBV10-3 and TRBJ2-1; no definite D call. From germline, CDR1 is ENHRY and CDR2 SYGVKD. V lost 1 base and J lost 8, with 6 bases in between. The CDR3 consists of 12 residues.

V and J are TRBV20-1 and TRBJ2-5; D remains ambiguous. Germline V gene data show CDR1 as DFQATT and CDR2 as SNEGSKA (reference sequence). The CDR3 runs to 11 residues. DNA of the CDR3: TGCAGCCACTGGTACCAAGAGACCCAGTACTTC. It translates to CSHWYQETQYF.

This clone was recorded only once. This sequence joins TRBV27 and TRBJ2-7; D is ambiguous. Germline loops: CDR1 MNHEY, CDR2 SMNVEV (reference sequence). This CDR3 has 14 amino acids. Trimming removed 6 bases at V and 0 bases at J, with 12 bases between. The CDR3 DNA is TGTGCCAGCAGACGCACTGGCGGCTCCTACGAGCAGTACTTC. Its translation: CASRRTGGSYEQYF.

The CDR3 DNA is TGTGCCAGCAGCTTAGTCGTGTGGGCTGAGTTACAATATGAGCAGTTCTTC. This gives the protein CASSLVVWAELQYEQFF. The chain carries TRBV7-8 and TRBJ2-1; D remains ambiguous. This CDR3 contains 17 residues. From germline, CDR1 is SGHVS and CDR2 FQNEAQ. The germline V and J ends were trimmed by 1 base and 8 bases, with 21 bases remaining between them.

This clone was observed a handful of times. This chain links TRBV5-4 with TRBJ2-7, with a possible D match to TRBD2 (5 bases). The V gene lost 4 bases and the J gene lost 2 bases, with 10 bases spanning the gap. This CDR3 comprises 13 residues. Germline assignment: CDR1 SGHNT and CDR2 YYREEE (reference sequence). The CDR3 DNA is TGTGCCAGCAGCCGGACGGGAACCTACGAGCAGTACTTC. Translated, it gives CASSRTGTYEQYF.

CDR3 sequence reads: CASSKGAGGYYEQYF. The CDR3 DNA follows: TGTGCCAGCAGCAAGGGGGCGGGAGGATACTACGAGCAGTACTTC. The V gene is TRBV7-7, the J gene TRBJ2-7, with D tentatively TRBD2 (8 bases). The germline V and J ends were trimmed by 5 bases and 3 bases, with 17 bases remaining between them. The CDR3 totals 15 residues. Germline V gene lookup returns CDR1 SSHAT and CDR2 FNYEAQ (reference sequence). Filled out from reference TRBV7-7 and TRBJ2-7, the complete variable domain reads GAGVSQSPRYKVTKRGQDVTLRCDPISSHATLYWYQQALGQGPEFLTYFNYEAQPDKSGLPSDRFSAERPEGSISTLTIQRTEQRDSAMYRCASSKGAGGYYEQYFGPGTRLTVT.

V gene TRBV11-3 combines with J gene TRBJ2-1; no definite D call. V lost 5 bases to trimming and J lost 7 bases, with 15 bases between them. The CDR3 runs to 14 residues. The V gene's germline CDR1 is SGHNT and CDR2 YENEEA. The CDR3 spells CASSPGQRRNEQFF. The CDR3, as DNA: TGTGCCAGCAGCCCGGGCCAGCGAAGAAATGAGCAGTTCTTC.

The chain links TRBV9 to TRBJ2-7, with 11 positions matching TRBD2. Per the germline V gene, CDR1 is SGDLS and CDR2 is YYNGEE. V was pared by 0 bases and J by 1 base, with 0 bases of the junction left unmatched. CDR3 length: 15 residues. CDR3 sequence (DNA): TGTGCCAGCAGCGTAGGGACTAGCGGGTCCTACGAGCAGTACTTC. It translates to CASSVGTSGSYEQYF.

This clone has more than one count but fewer than ten. This chain joins TRBV10-1 and TRBJ2-2, with D perhaps TRBD2 (5 bases). Trimming left V 6 bases short and J 11 bases short, with 16 bases between. This CDR3 spans 13 amino acids. Germline-derived CDR1 and CDR2 are WNHNN and SYGVQD (reference sequence). Here the CDR3 reads CASSLRRDSELFF. CDR3 in DNA: TGCGCCAGCAGCCTTCGACGGGATTCCGAGCTGTTTTTT.

The chain combines TRBV5-1 with TRBJ2-2; 7 bases align to TRBD1. Germline CDR1 and CDR2: SGHRS and YFSETQ. There are 15 residues in the CDR3. Trimming removed 4 bases from V and 3 bases from J; junction bases left unmatched: 6. In nucleotides, the CDR3 is TGCGCCAGCAGCATAGACAGGGTGGACACCGGGGAGCTGTTTTTT. Its translation: CASSIDRVDTGELFF.

This clone came up many times. The V gene is TRBV7-9, the J gene TRBJ1-1; D is ambiguous. The CDR3 has 13 amino acids. CDR1 is SEHNR, CDR2 FQNEAQ, per germline (reference sequence). Trimming cost V 5 bases and J 5 bases, with 12 bases left between them. CDR3 protein: CASSDPVGTEAFF. CDR3 nucleotides: TGTGCCAGCAGCGACCCGGTTGGGACTGAAGCTTTCTTT.

The chain couples TRBV29-1 to TRBJ1-2; no clear D. Trimming left V 4 bases short and J 1 base short, with 7 bases between. This CDR3 spans 12 amino acids. Germline-derived CDR1 and CDR2 are SQVTM and ANQGSEA. The CDR3 sequence: CSVGDVNYGYTF. The CDR3 DNA reads as TGCAGCGTTGGAGATGTTAACTATGGCTACACCTTC.

The rearrangement joins TRBV19 to TRBJ2-6, with 12 bases fitting TRBD1. The CDR3 loop spans 16 amino acids. Trimming removed 10 bases from V and 2 bases from J; junction bases left unmatched: 6. CDR1 and CDR2 from the germline V gene are LNHDA and SQIVND (reference sequence). The CDR3 region has the DNA TGTGCCACTATGGGGACAGGGGGCGCTGGGGCCAACGTCCTGACTTTC. This encodes CATMGTGGAGANVLTF.

This clone has only one observation. This chain uses TRBV6-5 with TRBJ2-3, with D perhaps matching TRBD2 (5 bases). Germline CDR1 MNHEY, CDR2 SVGAGI. This CDR3 region has 15 residues. V was trimmed by 4 bases and J by 8 bases, leaving 19 bases between them. CDR3 coding DNA: TGTGCCAGCAGTTCCCCTGGGAGATCGGTTCGTACGCAGTATTTT. The encoded protein is CASSSPGRSVRTQYF.

The CDR3: CASSSTGGGTEAFF. In DNA, the CDR3 is TGTGCCAGCAGCTCGACAGGGGGCGGCACTGAAGCTTTCTTT. This sequence joins TRBV7-3 and TRBJ1-1; 10 nucleotides line up with TRBD1. The CDR3 is made up of 14 amino acids. V was clipped by 4 bases and J by 4 bases; unmatched bases: 3. The germline V gene has CDR1 SGHTA and CDR2 FQGTGA.

The chain employs TRBV11-2 and TRBJ1-1; D not certain. Deletions cut 5 bases from V and 0 bases from J, with 7 bases between. The CDR3 runs to 13 residues. Germline V lookup: CDR1 SGHAT, CDR2 FQNNGV. For the CDR3, the DNA is TGTGCCAGCAGCCTGACCGTGAACACTGAAGCTTTCTTT. Translation gives CASSLTVNTEAFF.

The rearrangement joins TRBV7-9 to TRBJ2-2, with D uncertain. Per germline, CDR1 SEHNR and CDR2 FQNEAQ (reference sequence). The CDR3 is 14 amino acids. Trimming shortened V by 7 bases and J by 0 bases, and 9 bases separated the two germline ends. DNA for the CDR3: TGTGCCAGCACCGGGCCCTCGAACACCGGGGAGCTGTTTTTT. It specifies CASTGPSNTGELFF. Full variable domain (outside the CDR3, taken from reference TRBV7-9 and TRBJ2-2): DTGVSQNPRHKITKRGQNVTFRCDPISEHNRLYWYRQTLGQGPEFLTYFQNEAQLEKSRLLSDRFSAERPKGSFSTLEIQRTEQGDSAMYLCASTGPSNTGELFFGEGSRLTVL.

This chain joins TRBV7-2 and TRBJ2-1; D call uncertain. Germline CDR1 reads SGHTA; CDR2 reads FQGNSA. The CDR3 consists of 13 residues. V was cut by 5 bases and J by 6 bases, with 11 bases left in between. The chain's CDR3 is CASSEGPANEQFF. CDR3 DNA: TGTGCCAGCAGCGAAGGGCCGGCCAATGAGCAGTTCTTC.

V and J are TRBV28 and TRBJ2-7; the D gene is possibly TRBD2 (7 bases). The CDR3 runs to 13 residues. The germline CDR1 and CDR2 sequences are MDHEN and SYDVKM. Trimming shortened V by 8 bases and J by 3 bases, and 14 bases separated the two germline ends. This CDR3 is CASGGGTIYEQYF. CDR3 bases: TGTGCCAGCGGGGGGGGCACCATCTACGAGCAGTACTTC.

The CDR3 DNA is TGCGCCAGCAGCCCACCCGGACAGGGGCAAGAGACCCAGTACTTC. This translates into CASSPPGQGQETQYF. The V gene is TRBV4-1, the J gene TRBJ2-5, with 9 bases lining up with TRBD1. Germline lookup yields CDR1 MGHRA and CDR2 YSYEKL. With 4 bases clipped from V and 2 bases from J, the junction kept 5 bases outside the gene matches. The CDR3 sequence is 15 residues long.

The chain has TRBV11-2 and TRBJ2-1, with 7 bases aligning to TRBD2. This CDR3 has 15 residues. Germline loops: CDR1 SGHAT, CDR2 FQNNGV. Unmatched junction bases numbered 4, after V lost 1 base and J lost 4 bases. CDR3 residues: CASSLGPAGYNEQFF. Written as DNA, the CDR3 is TGTGCCAGCAGCTTAGGCCCAGCGGGGTACAATGAGCAGTTCTTC.

This clone was seen a single time. The V call is TRBV5-1, the J call TRBJ2-1; 8 positions match TRBD2. With V trimmed by 4 bases and J by 4 bases, 10 bases remained unmatched. This CDR3 comprises 16 residues. In germline, CDR1 is SGHRS, CDR2 YFSETQ. The CDR3 loop reads CASSVSTSGGYNEQFF. In DNA, the CDR3 is TGCGCCAGCAGCGTGTCCACTAGCGGCGGTTACAATGAGCAGTTCTTC.

This chain uses TRBV5-1 with TRBJ2-5; possible D gene TRBD2, 6 bases. Trimming cost V 4 bases and J 5 bases, with 12 bases left between them. Germline-derived CDR1 and CDR2 are SGHRS and YFSETQ. The CDR3 extends over 13 amino acids. The CDR3 loop reads CASSQGGDETQYF. CDR3 sequence (DNA): TGCGCCAGCAGCCAAGGCGGGGACGAGACCCAGTACTTC.

The gene calls are TRBV7-9 and TRBJ2-7, with D maybe TRBD2 (6 bases). Germline CDR1 is SEHNR and CDR2 is FQNEAQ (reference sequence). Trimming removed 1 base from V and 4 bases from J, with 11 bases in between. This CDR3 is 14 amino acids long. CDR3 amino acids: CASSLDLGGYEQYF. CDR3 nucleotide sequence: TGTGCCAGCAGCTTAGATCTCGGGGGATACGAGCAGTACTTC. The full variable domain, its missing parts supplied by reference TRBV7-9 and TRBJ2-7, is DTGVSQNPRHKITKRGQNVTFRCDPISEHNRLYWYRQTLGQGPEFLTYFQNEAQLEKSRLLSDRFSAERPKGSFSTLEIQRTEQGDSAMYLCASSLDLGGYEQYFGPGTRLTVT.

This clone was seen a single time. This chain connects TRBV7-2 to TRBJ2-7; tentative D call: TRBD1 (5 bases). Deletions cut 0 bases from V and 2 bases from J, with 5 bases between. Germline CDR1 reads SGHTA; CDR2 reads FQGNSA. The length of the CDR3 is 13 residues. CDR3 sequence: CASSLATAYEQYF. DNA for the CDR3: TGTGCCAGCAGCTTAGCGACAGCCTACGAGCAGTACTTC. Complete variable domain (other parts from reference TRBV7-2 and TRBJ2-7): GAGVSQSPSNKVTEKGKDVELRCDPISGHTALYWYRQSLGQGLEFLIYFQGNSAPDKSGLPSDRFSAERTGGSVSTLTIQRTQQEDSAVYLCASSLATAYEQYFGPGTRLTVT.

The V call is TRBV5-1, the J call TRBJ1-1; D is unresolved. The ends were cut back, 4 bases at V and 1 base at J, with 11 bases in the middle. Germline V gene sequence: CDR1 SGHRS, CDR2 YFSETQ. This CDR3 comprises 14 residues. CDR3 sequence reads: CASSGGGGNTEAFF. In DNA, the CDR3 is TGCGCCAGCAGCGGAGGAGGAGGGAACACTGAAGCTTTCTTT. Together with reference TRBV5-1 and TRBJ1-1, the CDR3 gives the full variable domain: KAGVTQTPRYLIKTRGQQVTLSCSPISGHRSVSWYQQTPGQGLQFLFEYFSETQRNKGNFPGRFSGRQFSNSRSEMNVSTLELGDSALYLCASSGGGGNTEAFFGQGTRLTVV.

The chain is built from TRBV6-5 and TRBJ1-4; no clear D. This CDR3 comprises 13 residues. In germline, CDR1 is MNHEY, CDR2 SVGAGI. Trimming cost V 8 bases and J 8 bases, with 15 bases left between them. The CDR3 DNA follows: TGTGCCAGCCGGGAACGAGGATACGAAAAACTGTTTTTT. Translating gives CASRERGYEKLFF.

J is TRBJ2-7 and V is TRBV7-2; D is ambiguous. CDR1 and CDR2 (germline): SGHTA, FQGNSA. Trimming cost V 5 bases and J 0 bases, with 8 bases left between them. The CDR3 is 13 amino acids. CDR3 bases: TGTGCCAGCAGCGCAGCTAGCTCCTACGAGCAGTACTTC. The encoded protein is CASSAASSYEQYF.

The V and J genes are TRBV27 and TRBJ2-7; 8 bases agree with TRBD1. The CDR3 spans 14 residues. Germline CDR1 reads MNHEY; CDR2 reads SMNVEV (reference sequence). V was clipped by 3 bases and J by 6 bases; unmatched bases: 7. The CDR3 region is CASSFSPGQVEQYF. CDR3 coding DNA: TGTGCCAGCAGTTTCTCGCCGGGACAGGTCGAGCAGTACTTC.

This chain uses TRBV28 with TRBJ2-7; 9 nucleotides line up with TRBD1. The CDR3 is 13 residues long. V shed 5 bases and J 5 bases; nucleotides not matched to a gene: 4. Germline V gives CDR1 MDHEN, CDR2 SYDVKM. CDR3 sequence: CASSRQGVNEQYF. The CDR3 nucleotides are TGTGCCAGCAGTCGACAGGGGGTCAACGAGCAGTACTTC.

The chain carries TRBV5-5 and TRBJ1-3; no firm D call. The CDR3 is 16 residues long. Trimming removed 4 bases at V and 0 bases at J, with 14 bases between. CDR1 is SGHKS and CDR2 is YYEKEE in the germline V gene (reference sequence). CDR3 sequence reads: CASSIAITSSGNTIYF. The DNA of the CDR3 is TGTGCCAGCAGCATCGCTATTACAAGCTCTGGAAACACCATATATTTT.